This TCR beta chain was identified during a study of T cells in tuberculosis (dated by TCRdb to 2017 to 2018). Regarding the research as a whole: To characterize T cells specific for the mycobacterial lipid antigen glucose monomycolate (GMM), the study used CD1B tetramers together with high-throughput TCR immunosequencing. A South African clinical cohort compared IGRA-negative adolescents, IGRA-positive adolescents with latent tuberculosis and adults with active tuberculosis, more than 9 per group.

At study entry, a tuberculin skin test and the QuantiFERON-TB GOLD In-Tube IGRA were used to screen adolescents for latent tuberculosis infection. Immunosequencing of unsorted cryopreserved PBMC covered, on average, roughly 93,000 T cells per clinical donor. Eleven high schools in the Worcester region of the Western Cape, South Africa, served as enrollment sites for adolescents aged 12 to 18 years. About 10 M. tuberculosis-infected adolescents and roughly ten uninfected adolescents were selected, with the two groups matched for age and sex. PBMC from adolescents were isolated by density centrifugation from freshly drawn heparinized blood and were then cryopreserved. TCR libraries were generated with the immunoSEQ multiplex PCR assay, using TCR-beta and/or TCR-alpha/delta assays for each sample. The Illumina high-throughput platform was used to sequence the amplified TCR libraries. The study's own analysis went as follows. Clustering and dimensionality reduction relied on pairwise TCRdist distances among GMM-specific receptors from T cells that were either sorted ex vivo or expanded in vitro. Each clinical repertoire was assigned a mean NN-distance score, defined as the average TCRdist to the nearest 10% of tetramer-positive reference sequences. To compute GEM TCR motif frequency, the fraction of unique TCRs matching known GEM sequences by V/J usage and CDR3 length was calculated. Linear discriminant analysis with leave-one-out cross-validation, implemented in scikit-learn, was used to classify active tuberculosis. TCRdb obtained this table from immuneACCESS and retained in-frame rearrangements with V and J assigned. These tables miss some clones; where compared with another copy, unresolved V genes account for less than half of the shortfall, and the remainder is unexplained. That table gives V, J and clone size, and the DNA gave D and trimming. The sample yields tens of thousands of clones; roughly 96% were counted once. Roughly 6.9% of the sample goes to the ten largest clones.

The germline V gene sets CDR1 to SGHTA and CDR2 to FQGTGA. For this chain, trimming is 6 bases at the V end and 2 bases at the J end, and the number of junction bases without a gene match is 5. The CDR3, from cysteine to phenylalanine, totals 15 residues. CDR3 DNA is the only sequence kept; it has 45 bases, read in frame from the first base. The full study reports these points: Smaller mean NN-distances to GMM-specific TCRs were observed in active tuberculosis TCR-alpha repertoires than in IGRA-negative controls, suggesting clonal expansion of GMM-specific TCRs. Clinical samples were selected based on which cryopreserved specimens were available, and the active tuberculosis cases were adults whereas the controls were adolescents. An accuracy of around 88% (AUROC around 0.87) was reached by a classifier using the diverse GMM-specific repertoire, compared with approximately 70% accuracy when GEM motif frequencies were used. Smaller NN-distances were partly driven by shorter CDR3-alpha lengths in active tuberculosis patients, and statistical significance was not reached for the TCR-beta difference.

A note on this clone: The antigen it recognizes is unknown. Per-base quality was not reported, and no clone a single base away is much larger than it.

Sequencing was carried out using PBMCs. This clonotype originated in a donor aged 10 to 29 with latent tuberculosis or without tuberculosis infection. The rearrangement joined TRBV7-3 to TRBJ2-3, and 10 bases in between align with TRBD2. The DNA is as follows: TGTGCCAGCAGGTCACTAGCGGGGTACACAGATACGCAGTATTTT. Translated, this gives CASRSLAGYTDTQYF.